One TCR beta chain is described in this entry. Its binding antigen is unknown. Base qualities are not at hand, and no much larger clone is one base apart. This entry belongs to a study of cytomegalovirus exposure and HLA in healthy donors (dated by TCRdb to about 2017). Regarding the complete study: In an earlier analysis of some 550 of the donors, 276 Gb of sequence data and 100 million or so unique TCR beta sequences from roughly 200 million T cells were reported. Of the roughly 400 genotyped donors, roughly 76% were placed in the genetic ancestry cluster associated with self-reported Caucasian donors. Along with the approximately 650-subject first cohort, a separate validation cohort of over 90 different subjects was used. Genome-wide SNP genotypes for about 55% of the 666 donors were used in a later genetic analysis, which treated that subset as a discovery cohort. Typing coverage differed by locus: A, B, C, DRB1 and DQB1 were typed in roughly 620-630 donors, DQA1 in about 500, DPA1 in 600 to 610, and DPB1 in roughly 450. A later analysis re-analyzed previously published TCR beta repertoires from roughly 690 donors and added high-resolution HLA genotyping to study TCR occurrence patterns. Donor age, sex, ethnicity and CMV serostatus were compiled together with the repertoire data. The study was designed to test whether signatures of past pathogen exposure could be identified by cataloging public T cell receptors. Across around 400 genotyped donors of the cohort, an average of roughly 200,000 unique TCR beta nucleotide sequences per donor were sequenced, and about a sixth of those sequences were non-productive. Every repertoire in the discovery cohort had been generated on one and the same sequencing platform. High-throughput TCR immunosequencing, statistical association of individual TCRs with disease status, and machine learning were combined to predict cytomegalovirus infection status. About five DR-DQ haplotypes were treated as single units for association and clustering because of strong linkage in the cohort. An earlier analysis of 587 of the donors applied high-throughput TCR beta sequencing to assess whether each TCR beta V gene segment acted as functional or pseudogenic. The study profiled the T cell repertoires of fewer than 850 subjects by immunosequencing and related them to cytomegalovirus serostatus. Class I and class II HLA loci were covered by the typing at four-digit resolution. Rather than drawing on any new phenotypic data, the later analysis identified candidate immune exposures from TCR beta sequences and the way those sequences occurred across donors. An early release covering roughly 600 HLA-typed donors comprised about 290 gigabases of sequencing data and tens of millions of unique TCR sequences. Findings and caveats that apply to the study as a whole: Linkage disequilibrium might explain the correlated functional status among segregating V segments, but an unknown experimental factor could not be excluded. Roughly uniform sequencing depth across donors was assumed in presence/absence analyses, although this assumption may not hold. Specific HLA alleles were associated with about 17,000 TCR beta sequences at a false discovery rate of 0.05 in a later analysis. A later genetic analysis associated a missense DCLRE1C variant with V-gene and J-gene trimming of TCR beta chains, and an independent cohort replicated the association. An earlier analysis of some 560 of the donors showed that most TCR beta V segments appeared in productive rearrangements either about 87% or about 30% of the time, which broadly matched IMGT annotations. The 87-base-pair reads could not distinguish some IMGT-functional V segments, including TRBV6-2 and TRBV6-3, so those segments were excluded. A later genetic analysis reported fewer N-insertions in productive TCRs among donors in an Asian-associated ancestry cluster than the roughly 690-donor mean. Because counts were too low, some 17 rarely observed V segments, including chromosome 9 orphons, were excluded from the earlier analysis of some 540 of the donors. Most TCR sequences were seen in very few donors, while some public TCRs were found in many individuals. A further reported finding was that TCR beta sequences accurately predicted the HLA-A and HLA-B alleles for most subjects in the first cohort. In vitro tests confirmed that a few of the cytomegalovirus-associated TCR beta chains recognize cytomegalovirus antigens. A later analysis found that HLA-associated TCR beta chains were more clonally expanded and had lower generation probabilities than equally common non-associated chains. Cytomegalovirus status was reported to be diagnosed by the classifier with high specificity and sensitivity in both the original and validation cohorts. The study gave a list of about 170 TCR beta chains associated with cytomegalovirus. The authors suggested that the approach could potentially be extended to other disease states and immunological phenotypes. Most CMV-associated TCR beta chains appeared to be HLA-restricted in a later analysis, and the HLA associations seemed to be driven largely by CMV exposure. When HLA alleles, especially DR and DQ, strongly co-occurred, attributing TCR associations to individual alleles was difficult. A later analysis reported that several top co-occurrence clusters appeared linked to parvovirus B19, influenza, CMV and Epstein-Barr virus. According to a later analysis, TCR association rates differed among HLA loci, with DRB1 alleles showing the most associated TCRs and HLA-C alleles showing the fewest. A cluster of highly shared sequence variants was judged likely to be a technical artifact of the sequencing pipeline. The cohort was sequenced for TCR beta chains only, and without alpha or paired-chain data the features that could be detected were limited. CMV serostatus was the only immune exposure information available for the cohort. Because HLA typing was unavailable for some donors at each locus, only the typed subset was used in association tests.

In total, 630 or so healthy bone marrow donors made up the cohort. Cohort members were all nominally healthy when sampled, although unrecorded immune exposures were likely present. The donor tested CMV seropositive, placing the donor among the 290 or so seropositive members of the cohort. Every donor gave a peripheral blood sample, and the peripheral blood mononuclear cells from that sample were used for TCR beta sequencing. The Qiagen DNeasy Blood Extraction Kit was used to extract genomic DNA from the blood cell samples. Libraries were constructed by the immunoSEQ multiplex PCR assay. For the multiplex PCR, a mixture combining 60 forward primers for TCR Vbeta segments and 13 reverse primers for TCR Jbeta segments was used. A multiplex PCR assay on genomic DNA amplified the CDR3 region of rearranged TCR beta genes. The Illumina HiSeq System was used to sequence the amplified TCR beta libraries as 87-base-pair reads. The authors' pipeline ran thus. In a later analysis, tens of millions of unique TCR beta chains were counted across the 690 or so repertoires, and roughly 11 million of these chains were shared by at least two donors. A nearest-neighbor algorithm error-corrected the raw reads and collapsed the reads into unique sequences, merging closely related sequences to remove PCR and sequencing errors. To assign V, D and J gene segments, CDR3 sequences were aligned to IMGT reference sequences. Each retained sequence needed at least a six-nucleotide match to both a V gene segment and a J gene segment. A rearrangement counted as productive if the CDR3 had no stop codons and remained in frame with V and J, and every other rearrangement counted as non-productive. Following IMGT convention, CDR3 was defined as the stretch from the second conserved V-encoded cysteine to the conserved J-encoded phenylalanine. In an earlier analysis of 500 to 650 of the donors, sequences lacking an unambiguous match to a single V gene segment were excluded. In an earlier analysis of a few hundred of the donors, V segments were called functional above 56.7% productive rearrangements and were called segregating when the between-donor standard deviation exceeded 5%. A statistical classification framework was built for diagnosing cytomegalovirus status from the catalog of TCR beta chain sequences. V and J gene assignment, in a later analysis, came from comparing TCR nucleotide sequences with IMGT/GENE-DB human TR gene sequences. The TCRdist pipeline was used in a later analysis to assign CDR3 sequences and most-parsimonious VDJ recombination scenarios. A later analysis defined each TCR beta chain by its CDR3 amino acid sequence plus V-gene family, and excluded reads lacking a unique V-gene family. A later analysis removed nearly 600 highly shared, low-generation-probability nucleotide sequences to deal with suspected cross-contamination and a sequencing artifact. A later analysis calculated a clonal expansion index for each public chain from normalized within-repertoire ranks of inferred template counts. In a later analysis, generation probabilities were computed with a VDJ recombination model fitted to out-of-frame rearrangements, and the resulting probabilities were checked against IGoR. A later analysis scored TCR-TCR, TCR-HLA and TCR-CMV co-occurrence with hypergeometric tests, applying a repertoire-size bias correction to TCR pairs. To estimate false discovery rates, a later analysis permuted the HLA or CMV assignments 20 times. In a later analysis, co-occurring TCRs were grouped using DBSCAN, with TCRdist sequence similarity added in when clustering inside HLA-allele-positive subsets. Co-occurrence clustering excluded repertoires with fewer than 30,000 or more than 120,000 public chains, plus five with anomalous nucleotide sharing. TCRdb obtained this table from immuneACCESS and retained in-frame rearrangements with V and J assigned. These tables miss some clones; where compared with another copy, unresolved V genes account for less than half of the shortfall, and the remainder is unexplained. That table gives V, J and clone size, and the DNA gave D and trimming. The sample table holds some 180,000 clones, of which about 80% were seen once. The ten top clones hold 13% to 15% of the sample.

V is shortened by 7 bases, J by 0 bases, and the region joining them spans 13 bases. The CDR3 contains 16 residues, cysteine and phenylalanine counted. Only the CDR3 DNA stays, 48 bases, in frame from base 1. The germline V gene yields MDHEN for CDR1 and SYDVKM for CDR2. The clonotype comes from a woman in her 30s in good health and CMV-seropositive. The material sequenced was PBMCs. The rearrangement joined TRBV28 to TRBJ1-6, with no confident D gene call. The sequenced DNA: TGTGCCAGCACTCACGTCCCGAGCTCCTATAATTCACCCCTCCACTTT. Translated, it gives CASTHVPSSYNSPLHF.